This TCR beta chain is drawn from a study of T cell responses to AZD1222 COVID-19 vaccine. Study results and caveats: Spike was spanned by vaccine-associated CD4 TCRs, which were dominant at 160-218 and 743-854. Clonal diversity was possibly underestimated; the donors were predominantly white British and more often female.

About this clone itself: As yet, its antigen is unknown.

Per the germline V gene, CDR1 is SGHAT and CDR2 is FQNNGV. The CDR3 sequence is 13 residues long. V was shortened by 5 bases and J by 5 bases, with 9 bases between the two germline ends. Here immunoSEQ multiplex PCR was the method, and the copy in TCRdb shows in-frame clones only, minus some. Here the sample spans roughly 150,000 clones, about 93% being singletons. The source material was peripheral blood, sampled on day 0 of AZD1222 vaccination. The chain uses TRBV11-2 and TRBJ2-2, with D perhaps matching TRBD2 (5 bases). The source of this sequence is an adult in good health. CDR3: CASSPTGTGELFF. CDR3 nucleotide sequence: TGTGCCAGCAGCCCGACGGGGACCGGGGAGCTGTTTTTT.